This TCR beta chain was recorded in a study of T cell responses to AZD1222 COVID-19 vaccine (dated by TCRdb to about 2021). Background for the entire study: A total of 230 to 250 trial participants underwent TCR sequencing, of whom 207 had received two doses of AZD1222 and approximately 26 had received two doses of the MenACWY control vaccine. Enrollment into the trials was organized by age into subgroups of 18-55, 56-69 and 70-plus years, and those subgroups contained roughly 150, 30 and 60 TCR-sequenced participants, respectively.

On this clone itself: Its target antigen remains unknown. No per-base quality is available; no much larger clone lies one base away.

General findings and caveats noted by the study authors: Participants were mostly white British, with more females than males. The authors suggested clonal diversity may have been underestimated. Conclusions about previously exposed vaccinees were limited because only a handful of AZD1222 recipients were SARS-CoV-2 seropositive at baseline. Epitopes outside the regions mutated in the B.1.351 and B.1.1.7 variants were reportedly recognized by nearly half of the unique spike-specific TCRs. The whole spike protein was spanned by vaccine-associated CD4 TCRs, and dominant responses were seen in regions 160-218 and 743-854. Spike-specific TCR breadth and depth rose significantly after two AZD1222 doses compared with day 0 and with MenACWY recipients. In the small 56-69-year group, the increase in depth fell short of significance, most likely because of low power. No day 14 peak-response samples were available, so repertoires were characterized only after the peak T cell response.

The CDR3 regions of human TCRbeta chains were analyzed by immunosequencing. Per the source publication's procedure: Repertoire TCRs were matched against a reference library of SARS-CoV-2-specific TCRs generated with the MIRA antigen-specificity platform. Breadth was defined as the fraction of unique TCRs that were SARS-CoV-2-associated, and depth was defined as the fraction of total T cells that were SARS-CoV-2-associated. Each spike-specific TCR was assigned to its reactive spike region and to a CD4 or CD8 class using the MIRA data. Log10-transformed breadth and depth values were compared by one-way ANOVA with Sidak's multiple comparisons tests. In its TCRdb copy, this immuneACCESS table keeps in-frame sequences only and misses some clones. Where compared with another copy, unresolved V genes explain less than half of these, and the others have no known cause. The D gene and trimming were derived from the DNA, and the V and J assignments and clone size from that table. The sample yields 80,000 to 90,000 clones; approximately 88% were counted once. Roughly 4.9% of the sample is held by the ten biggest clonotypes.

The CDR3 contains 15 residues, cysteine and phenylalanine counted. The only DNA kept is the CDR3, 45 bases in frame from the first base. Trimming removed 7 bases from V and 0 bases from J, leaving 13 bases between the germline ends. CDR1 SNHLY and CDR2 FYNNEI were looked up in the germline V gene. Sample time point, as interpreted from the label and publication: about 28 days (+/-7) after the second vaccine dose. Because spike-specific TCR depth and breadth did not differ between the two schedules, AZD1222 recipients who got a second dose at roughly 4 weeks were pooled with those who got a second dose at roughly 12 weeks. Vaccinee samples came from UK trials COV001 and COV002, including a single-blind randomized controlled phase 2/3 trial of AZD1222 (ChAdOx1 nCoV-19) in healthy adults. For TCRbeta chain sequencing, PBMC samples were collected from trial participants at day 0 and at day 28 after the second dose.

The source material was peripheral blood, sampled 28 days after the second AZD1222 dose. The source of this sequence is an adult who received the AZD1222 COVID-19 vaccine. Rearrangement joined TRBV2 to TRBJ2-1; the D gene is perhaps TRBD2, from 6 matching bases. The nucleotide sequence reads as follows: TGTGCCAGCATGCGGGGCGGGGCCTCCTACAATGAGCAGTTCTTC. It encodes CASMRGGASYNEQFF.